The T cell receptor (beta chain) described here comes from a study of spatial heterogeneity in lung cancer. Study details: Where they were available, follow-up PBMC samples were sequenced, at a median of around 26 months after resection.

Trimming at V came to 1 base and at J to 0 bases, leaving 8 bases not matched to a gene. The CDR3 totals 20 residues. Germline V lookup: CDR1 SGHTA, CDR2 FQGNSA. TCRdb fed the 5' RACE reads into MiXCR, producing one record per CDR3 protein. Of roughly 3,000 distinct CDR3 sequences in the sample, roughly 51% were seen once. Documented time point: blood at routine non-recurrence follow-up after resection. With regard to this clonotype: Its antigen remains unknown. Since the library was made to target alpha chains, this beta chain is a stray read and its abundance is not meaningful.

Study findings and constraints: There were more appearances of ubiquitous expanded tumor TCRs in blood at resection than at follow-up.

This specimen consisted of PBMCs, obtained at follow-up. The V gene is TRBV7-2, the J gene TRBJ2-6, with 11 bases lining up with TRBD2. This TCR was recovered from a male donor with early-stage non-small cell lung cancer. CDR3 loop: CASSLVASGRTSSGANVLTF. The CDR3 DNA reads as TGTGCCAGCAGCTTAGTAGCTAGCGGGAGGACCAGCTCTGGGGCCAACGTCCTGACTTTC.